This T cell receptor beta chain was documented in a study of technical replicates of blood from several donors. A single count supports this clone. V lost 7 bases, J lost 0 bases, and 15 bases lay in between. The CDR3 contains 16 residues. From germline, CDR1 is SNHLY and CDR2 FYNNEI. Libraries were prepared by immunoSEQ multiplex PCR; TCRdb keeps only in-frame clonotypes and omits some of them. The table records tens of thousands of clones, 87% of them present only once. The V gene is TRBV2, the J gene TRBJ1-4; D possibly corresponds to TRBD1 (5 bases). This sequence originates from a human donor in good health. Some clones in this sample may be carry-over from other donors' samples. Input material: PBMCs. CDR3 nucleotide sequence: TGTGCCAGCAACAAAAGGGAGGGGCCAACTAATGAAAAACTGTTTTTT. Its translation: CASNKREGPTNEKLFF.